This T cell receptor (beta chain) is from a study of early T cells in non-severe SARS-CoV-2 infection. Researchers tagged individual cDNA molecules with unique molecular identifiers. One entry per CDR3 protein results from TCRdb running MiXCR on the 5' RACE reads. The table has about 77,000 distinct CDR3 sequences, 5% seen once; the top ten hold around 7.5%. CDR1 WSHSY and CDR2 SAAADI come from the germline V gene. The germline V and J ends were trimmed by 4 bases and 0 bases, with 13 bases remaining between them. This CDR3 comprises 16 residues. This clonotype was detected many times. Sequenced here: whole blood, sampled at baseline. This receptor was obtained from an adult who was a healthcare worker with PCR-confirmed SARS-CoV-2 infection or an uninfected control (not recorded which). This chain joins TRBV10-2 and TRBJ2-1; D remains unclear. In nucleotides, the CDR3 is TGCGCCAGCAGTGGCGGCCGGTCGAGCTCCTACAATGAGCAGTTCTTC. It translates to CASSGGRSSSYNEQFF.